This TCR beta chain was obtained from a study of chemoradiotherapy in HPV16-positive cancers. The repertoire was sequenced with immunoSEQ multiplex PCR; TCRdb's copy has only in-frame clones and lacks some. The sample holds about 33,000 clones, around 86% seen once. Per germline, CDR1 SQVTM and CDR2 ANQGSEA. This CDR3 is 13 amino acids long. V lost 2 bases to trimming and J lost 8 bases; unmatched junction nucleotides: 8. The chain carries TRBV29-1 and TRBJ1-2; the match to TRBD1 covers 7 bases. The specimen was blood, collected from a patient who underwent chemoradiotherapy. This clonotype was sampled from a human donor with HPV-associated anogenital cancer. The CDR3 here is CSVESGTAFGYTF. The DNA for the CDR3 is TGCAGCGTTGAATCCGGGACAGCTTTCGGCTACACCTTC.